This T cell receptor (beta chain) was captured in a study of T cells expressing NK-cell markers. Study context: Out of eight donors sequenced, seven tested HCMV-seropositive and the remaining one seronegative.

With UMIs, 5'RACE template switching was used to make TCR beta cDNA. Using the 5' RACE reads, TCRdb records one entry per CDR3 protein without DNA. The sample table sets out 350,000 to 500,000 distinct CDR3 sequences. This CDR3 has 15 residues. The germline gives CDR1 SEHNR, CDR2 FQNEAQ (reference sequence). Study-level results: Each of 6 or 7 donors carried dominant NKG2C+ clonotypes accounting for roughly 1.0-8% of CD8+ T cells. Clarity on HCMV specificity was lacking for the expanded NKG2C+ T cell clones.

To note about this clonotype: Its specificity is not known.

The TCR comes from a woman aged 18-70 years in good health. The chain recombines TRBV7-9 with TRBJ2-1; TCRdb reports TRBD2, a call that lacks DNA to check it against. The source material was blood T cells: a sorted CD56 or NKG2C T cell subset, CD4+ or CD8+ T cells, or bulk PBMC T cells (not recorded which). This chain's CDR3 is CASSSSTSRGNEQFF.